This TCR beta chain was identified during a study of Ad26.COV2.S vaccination and SARS-CoV-2 variants. Treatment of the sample: about 20 received Ad26.COV2.S at low or high dose, single or two shots; about 5 received placebo; per-sample allocation not given. The samples were gathered on day 63 after the first injection of vaccine or placebo. The data were produced by immunoSEQ multiplex PCR, yet TCRdb's version contains in-frame clones alone and is incomplete. The table lists about 350,000 clones, 88% of them singletons. V was shortened by 4 bases and J by 6 bases, with 10 bases between the two germline ends. CDR3 length: 12 amino acids. Germline CDR1 and CDR2: KGHSH and LQKENI.

Sequenced here: peripheral blood, sampled in a trial of Ad26.COV2.S vaccine versus placebo. The chain is built from TRBV18 and TRBJ2-7; D is perhaps TRBD2 (5 bases). The clonotype comes from a person aged 18 to 65 who received the Ad26.COV2.S COVID-19 vaccine or a placebo. The CDR3 DNA follows: TGTGCCAGCTCACGGTCAGGAGGCGAGCAGTACTTC. Amino acid sequence: CASSRSGGEQYF.